The 8 T cell receptor beta chains reported below all come from one sample, sequenced in a study of cytomegalovirus exposure and HLA in healthy donors. The PCR ran on 60 Vbeta and 13 Jbeta primers. Repertoires were generated with immunoSEQ multiplex PCR, while TCRdb's copy carries only in-frame clones and drops some. The table has about 160,000 clones, around 81% seen once. Source material: PBMCs. These receptors came from a woman aged 40 to 55 in good health and CMV-seronegative.

The chain joins TRBV7-9 to TRBJ1-1; D not resolved. From germline, CDR1 is SEHNR and CDR2 FQNEAQ (reference sequence). The CDR3 covers 11 residues. V was trimmed by 3 bases and J by 10 bases, leaving 9 bases between them. This chain's CDR3 is CASSLYEGAFF. CDR3 sequence (DNA): TGTGCCAGCAGCTTGTATGAGGGAGCTTTCTTT.

This sequence joins TRBV7-3 and TRBJ2-7, with 9 bases that match TRBD2. CDR1 is SGHTA, CDR2 FQGTGA, per germline. V shed 0 bases and J 4 bases; nucleotides not matched to a gene: 4. This CDR3 comprises 15 residues. In DNA, the CDR3 is TGTGCCAGCAGCTTAACTAGCGGGAGCGAGTACGAGCAGTACTTC. This gives the protein CASSLTSGSEYEQYF.

The chain is built from TRBV29-1 and TRBJ1-2; 8 positions match TRBD1. The CDR3 loop spans 12 amino acids. Germline CDR1 and CDR2: SQVTM and ANQGSEA. V dropped 5 bases and J dropped 7; count of bases not matched to a gene: 6. Here the CDR3 DNA reads TGCAGCGTTCCGGACAGGGCCGGTGGCTACACCTTC. Its protein is CSVPDRAGGYTF.

V usage is TRBV30 and J usage is TRBJ1-5, with TRBD1 matching over 7 bases. The CDR3 spans 14 residues. CDR1 and CDR2 from the germline V gene are GTSNPN and SVGIG (reference sequence). J gave up 2 bases and V 3 bases, and 4 bases lay outside the gene matches. The CDR3 DNA reads TGTGCCTGGAGCTTTGGACAGGGCAATCAGCCCCAGCATTTT. Translated: CAWSFGQGNQPQHF.

The V and J genes are TRBV18 and TRBJ2-3; 9 positions agree with TRBD2. From germline, CDR1 is KGHSH and CDR2 LQKENI. The CDR3 covers 16 residues. Germline trimming cut 0 bases from V and 1 base from J; bases unmatched to any gene: 2. This chain's CDR3 is CASSPPLAGGTDTQYF. CDR3 DNA: TGTGCCAGCTCACCACCTTTAGCGGGAGGCACAGATACGCAGTATTTT. The variable domain in full, with the rest retrieved from reference TRBV18 and TRBJ2-3, is NAGVMQNPRHLVRRRGQEARLRCSPMKGHSHVYWYRQLPEEGLKFMVYLQKENIIDESGMPKERFSAEFPKEGPSILRIQQVVRGDSAAYFCASSPPLAGGTDTQYFGPGTRLTVL.

The rearrangement uses TRBV28 and TRBJ1-2; TRBD1 matches 9 bases. Germline CDR1 is MDHEN and CDR2 is SYDVKM. With 4 bases clipped from V and 8 bases from J, the junction kept 8 bases outside the gene matches. The CDR3 is made up of 14 amino acids. The CDR3 bases are TGTGCCAGCAGTTCCGGACAGGGGTTAGGAGGCTACACCTTC. It codes for CASSSGQGLGGYTF.

This clone was seen more than once but under ten times. This chain links TRBV11-2 with TRBJ2-7; TRBD2 might be the D (6 bases). V lost 5 bases to trimming and J lost 4 bases, with 12 bases between them. Germline CDR1 and CDR2: SGHAT and FQNNGV. The CDR3 has 13 residues. The CDR3 DNA sequence: TGTGCCAGCAGCGGGGGGTTGAGTTACGAGCAGTACTTC. As protein: CASSGGLSYEQYF.

The chain couples TRBV5-4 to TRBJ2-7; D is possibly TRBD2 (7 bases). The ends were cut back, 3 bases at V and 4 bases at J, with 17 bases in the middle. This CDR3 has 15 amino acids. Germline loops: CDR1 SGHNT, CDR2 YYREEE (reference sequence). CDR3 nucleotide sequence: TGTGCCAGCAGCTCGGCCGGGGGGCTTGGATACGAGCAGTACTTC. Protein: CASSSAGGLGYEQYF. Full variable domain (remainder filled in from reference TRBV5-4 and TRBJ2-7): ETGVTQSPTHLIKTRGQQVTLRCSSQSGHNTVSWYQQALGQGPQFIFQYYREEENGRGNFPPRFSGLQFPNYSSELNVNALELDDSALYLCASSSAGGLGYEQYFGPGTRLTVT.